One and the same sample provided the 13 T cell receptor beta chains below, sequenced in a study of blood T cell repertoires in COVID-19. Repertoires were generated with immunoSEQ multiplex PCR, while TCRdb's copy carries only in-frame clones and drops some. The sample has about 84,000 clones, around 83% seen once; the top ten hold 39%. The sequencing input was peripheral blood. The source of these receptors is a man of 80 years or more with active or convalescent COVID-19.

The CDR3 coding sequence is TGTGCCAGCAACTCAGTAGGGGGAGAGACCCAGTACTTC. Translating it yields CASNSVGGETQYF. V is TRBV12-3 or TRBV12-4 and J is TRBJ2-5, with a weak D call TRBD1 (6 bases). The CDR3 contains 13 residues. V gave up 7 bases and J gave up 4 bases, with 13 bases separating them.

This sequence joins TRBV3-1 (or the pseudogene TRBV3-2) and TRBJ1-6; D is unclear. The V gene's germline CDR1 is LGHDT and CDR2 YNNKEL (reference sequence). The CDR3 length is 15 residues. Trimming cost V 3 bases and J 7 bases, with 13 bases left between them. In DNA form, the CDR3 reads TGTGCCAGCAGCCAGGGTGAGCGGGTCAATTCACCCCTCCACTTT. Residues: CASSQGERVNSPLHF.

This chain connects TRBV7-2 to TRBJ2-5, with 8 bases matching TRBD1. J was trimmed by 5 bases and V by 1 base; bases with no gene match: 12. The CDR3 extends over 17 amino acids. Germline CDR1 and CDR2: SGHTA and FQGNSA. The CDR3 nucleotides are TGTGCCAGCAGCTTAGGCTCTTTTCAGGGGGCGGGGGAGACCCAGTACTTC. Translation: CASSLGSFQGAGETQYF.

The chain is built from TRBV5-1 and TRBJ2-7; D perhaps matches TRBD1 (5 bases). V was shortened by 7 bases and J by 1 base, with 9 bases between the two germline ends. The CDR3 totals 12 residues. The germline V gene encodes CDR1 SGHRS and CDR2 YFSETQ. DNA of the CDR3: TGCGCCAGCTCACAGGAATCCTACGAGCAGTACTTC. It translates to CASSQESYEQYF.

This clone was seen at least ten times. The rearrangement joins TRBV5-1 to TRBJ1-5; unclear D gene. The CDR3 is 14 residues long. V shed 0 bases and J shed 6 bases, with 10 bases lying between them. The germline CDR1 and CDR2 sequences are SGHRS and YFSETQ. This CDR3 reads CASSLDPAGQPQHF. Written as DNA, the CDR3 is TGCGCCAGCAGCTTGGACCCTGCCGGTCAGCCCCAGCATTTT.

A remark on this clone: This sample also contains other DNA sequences that code for the same CDR3. The chain has TRBV7-9 and TRBJ2-3, with TRBD1 as a possible D gene (6 bases). Deletions cut 5 bases from V and 0 bases from J, with 9 bases between. Germline V gene data show CDR1 as SEHNR and CDR2 as FQNEAQ (reference sequence). The CDR3 has 14 amino acids. The CDR3 spells CASSPGQSTDTQYF. Written as DNA, the CDR3 is TGTGCCAGCAGCCCAGGACAGAGCACAGATACGCAGTATTTT. Looking up the rest from reference TRBV7-9 and TRBJ2-3 gives the full variable domain: DTGVSQNPRHKITKRGQNVTFRCDPISEHNRLYWYRQTLGQGPEFLTYFQNEAQLEKSRLLSDRFSAERPKGSFSTLEIQRTEQGDSAMYLCASSPGQSTDTQYFGPGTRLTVL.

The table lists this clone with a count of one. This chain connects TRBV7-8 to TRBJ2-1; 10 nucleotides line up with TRBD2. Germline values: CDR1 SGHVS, CDR2 FQNEAQ. V was pared by 4 bases and J by 8 bases, with 8 bases of the junction left unmatched. This CDR3 comprises 15 residues. CDR3 loop: CASSSPSGSSDEQFF. CDR3 sequence (DNA): TGTGCCAGCAGCTCGCCTAGCGGGAGTAGCGATGAGCAGTTCTTC.

J is TRBJ1-6 and V is TRBV12-3 or TRBV12-4; D unclear. Between the trimmed V and J ends, which lost 9 bases and 6 bases, there was a span of 6 bases. The CDR3 is 11 residues long. The CDR3 nucleotides read TGTGCCAGTTCCAGTAATTCACCCCTCCACTTT. Translation: CASSSNSPLHF.

The J gene is TRBJ2-7, the V gene TRBV19, with a weak D call TRBD1 (5 bases). CDR1 is LNHDA, CDR2 SQIVND, per germline (reference sequence). V dropped 5 bases and J dropped 0 bases, with 11 bases sitting between them. The CDR3 runs 14 residues. The CDR3 bases are TGTGCCAGTAGTGTACAGGACCGCTCCTACGAGCAGTACTTC. It translates to CASSVQDRSYEQYF.

J is TRBJ1-1 and V is TRBV9; tentatively, D is TRBD1 (5 bases). The germline V gene encodes CDR1 SGDLS and CDR2 YYNGEE. This CDR3 has 16 amino acids. Trimming took 1 base from V and 0 from J, leaving 13 bases between them. The CDR3 sequence: CASSVPQGLMNTEAFF. In DNA form, the CDR3 reads TGTGCCAGCAGCGTACCTCAGGGACTAATGAACACTGAAGCTTTCTTT.

The chain couples TRBV7-2 to TRBJ2-1, with 7 bases identical to TRBD2. CDR1 SGHTA and CDR2 FQGNSA come from the germline V gene. J gave up 9 bases and V 3 bases, and 5 bases lay outside the gene matches. This CDR3 region has 13 residues. CDR3 bases: TGTGCCAGCAGCTTGTGGGGGACTACTGAGCAGTTCTTC. Protein product: CASSLWGTTEQFF.

This clone was observed a few times. The chain is built from TRBV6-5 and TRBJ1-1; tentative D call: TRBD1 (5 bases). Trimming took off 3 bases at V and 1 base at J, with 9 bases between the two ends. The CDR3 has 14 residues. CDR1 is MNHEY, CDR2 SVGAGI, per germline. Here the CDR3 reads CASSYTTANTEAFF. The DNA of the CDR3 is TGTGCCAGCAGTTATACGACAGCGAACACTGAAGCTTTCTTT.

This chain links TRBV19 with TRBJ1-1, with TRBD1 matching over 7 bases. With V trimmed by 4 bases and J by 4 bases, 6 bases remained unmatched. The V gene's germline CDR1 is LNHDA and CDR2 SQIVND (reference sequence). This CDR3 has 14 amino acids. The CDR3 DNA reads TGTGCCAGTAGTAGGACGCCAGGGGGCACTGAAGCTTTCTTT. Translated, it gives CASSRTPGGTEAFF.